The 18 T cell receptor beta chains below were found in one sample sequenced in a study of CD8 T cells in Susac syndrome. Random hexamers were used to reverse transcribe the RNA input (about 0.5 to 1 ug). TCRdb itself ran the immunoSEQ multiplex PCR reads through MiXCR, one entry per CDR3 protein. The sample has about 300,000 distinct CDR3 sequences, approximately 91% seen once. Material for sequencing was CD8+ T cells from PBMCs. Receptors originate from a human donor with multiple sclerosis.

The V gene is TRBV5-5, the J gene TRBJ2-5, with unresolved D. With 2 bases removed from V and 3 bases from J, the gap between germline ends came to 11 bases. This CDR3 has 14 residues. CDR1 and CDR2 from the germline V gene are SGHKS and YYEKEE (reference sequence). The CDR3 region has the DNA TGTGCCAGCAGCTTTGGGCCCCTGGAAGAGACCCAGTACTTC. It encodes CASSFGPLEETQYF.

J is TRBJ1-4 and V is TRBV29-1; no reliable D call. V lost 7 bases and J 8 bases, leaving 14 bases between the germline ends. The germline CDR1 and CDR2 sequences are SQVTM and ANQGSEA. The length of the CDR3 is 12 residues. The chain's CDR3 is CSALDGSEKLFF. For the CDR3, the DNA is TGCAGCGCCCTGGACGGCTCGGAAAAACTGTTTTTT.

V and J are TRBV7-9 and TRBJ2-5, with a weak D call TRBD1 (5 bases). Between the trimmed V and J ends, which lost 4 bases and 2 bases, there was a span of 20 bases. The CDR3 has 17 residues. CDR1 is SEHNR, CDR2 FQNEAQ, per germline (reference sequence). The CDR3 spells CASSSTRVVSGQETQYF. The CDR3 nucleotides are TGTGCCAGCAGCTCCACCCGGGTCGTTTCAGGGCAAGAGACCCAGTACTTC.

The chain uses TRBV12-3 or TRBV12-4 and TRBJ2-5; 7 bases are shared with TRBD1. The CDR3 length is 14 residues. The trim removed 5 bases at V and 0 bases at J, leaving 3 bases unmatched. CDR3 residues: CASSPDRDQETQYF. CDR3 coding DNA: TGTGCCAGCAGTCCCGACAGGGACCAAGAGACCCAGTACTTC.

The chain combines TRBV30 with TRBJ2-1; D remains ambiguous. The V end lost 0 bases, the J end lost 7 bases, and 13 bases lay between the germline ends. The CDR3 spans 14 residues. Germline-derived CDR1 and CDR2 are GTSNPN and SVGIG (reference sequence). For the CDR3, the DNA is TGTGCCTGGAGTGTATCTCGCCGAGCAAATGAGCAGTTCTTC. Amino acids: CAWSVSRRANEQFF.

The rearrangement joins TRBV19 to TRBJ1-2, with D hard to call. CDR1 is LNHDA and CDR2 is SQIVND in the germline V gene (reference sequence). V was clipped by 6 bases and J by 0 bases, with 14 bases between them. The CDR3 sequence is 15 residues long. The CDR3 region has the DNA TGTGCCAGTAGGACCGCCGGACGATCTAACTATGGCTACACCTTC. Translated: CASRTAGRSNYGYTF.

CDR3 sequence reads: CASSFRVGTEAFF. The CDR3 bases are TGTGCCAGTAGCTTCAGGGTTGGCACTGAAGCTTTCTTT. The chain couples TRBV19 to TRBJ1-1, with a possible D match to TRBD1 (5 bases). V lost 6 bases to trimming and J lost 4 bases, with 12 bases between them. Germline V lookup: CDR1 LNHDA, CDR2 SQIVND (reference sequence). This CDR3 is built from 13 residues. The full variable domain, completed using reference TRBV19 and TRBJ1-1, is DGGITQSPKYLFRKEGQNVTLSCEQNLNHDAMYWYRQDPGQGLRLIYYSQIVNDFQKGDIAEGYSVSREKKESFPLTVTSAQKNPTAFYLCASSFRVGTEAFFGQGTRLTVV.

The V and J genes are TRBV9 and TRBJ2-1, with 9 bases matching TRBD2. CDR1 and CDR2 from the germline V gene are SGDLS and YYNGEE. The CDR3 loop spans 15 amino acids. Trimming at V came to 3 bases and at J to 5 bases, leaving 6 bases not matched to a gene. The CDR3 DNA reads TGTGCCAGCAGCGGAGGACTAGCGCCTCACAATGAGCAGTTCTTC. As protein: CASSGGLAPHNEQFF.

The chain uses TRBV19 and TRBJ2-1; D perhaps matches TRBD2 (6 bases). Germline loops: CDR1 LNHDA, CDR2 SQIVND (reference sequence). V was clipped by 5 bases and J by 4 bases, with 12 bases between them. The CDR3 is made up of 14 amino acids. CDR3 sequence (DNA): TGTGCCAGTAGTGTGACTAGTGTTTACAATGAGCAGTTCTTC. Protein product: CASSVTSVYNEQFF.

The table lists this clonotype with a few counts. The chain uses TRBV28 and TRBJ1-5; D might be TRBD1 (5 bases). CDR3 length: 13 residues. Germline assignment: CDR1 MDHEN and CDR2 SYDVKM. V lost 3 bases to trimming and J lost 7 bases, with 10 bases between them. Here the CDR3 reads CASSFQGRQPQHF. CDR3 DNA: TGTGCCAGCAGTTTCCAGGGTCGGCAGCCCCAGCATTTT.

This chain links TRBV4-1 with TRBJ2-1; the match to TRBD2 covers 7 bases. Germline V CDR1 and CDR2: MGHRA, YSYEKL. The junction had 11 bases not matched to a gene; V was cut back by 1 base and J by 8 bases. The length of the CDR3 is 16 residues. CDR3 sequence (DNA): TGCGCCAGCAGCCAAGGTCGCGGACTAGGACGGTATGAGCAGTTCTTC. Translating gives CASSQGRGLGRYEQFF.

Only a few counts were recorded for this clonotype. The chain combines TRBV11-2 with TRBJ2-7; 8 positions agree with TRBD2. From germline, CDR1 is SGHAT and CDR2 FQNNGV. This CDR3 spans 16 amino acids. J gave up 6 bases and V 5 bases, and 15 bases lay outside the gene matches. This CDR3 is CASSPDKGLAFPEQYF. CDR3 bases: TGTGCCAGCAGCCCCGATAAAGGACTAGCTTTTCCCGAGCAGTACTTC.

V usage is TRBV29-1 and J usage is TRBJ2-7; D may be TRBD2 (6 bases). The V end lost 7 bases, the J end lost 1 base, and 17 bases lay between the germline ends. Germline assignment: CDR1 SQVTM and CDR2 ANQGSEA. This CDR3 has 14 amino acids. CDR3 bases: TGCAGCGCGTTAGGAGGGGCGAGTTCCTACGAGCAGTACTTC. It yields the protein CSALGGASSYEQYF.

The chain links TRBV7-9 to TRBJ2-7; perhaps TRBD2 as D (5 bases). This CDR3 contains 10 residues. Germline-derived CDR1 and CDR2 are SEHNR and FQNEAQ (reference sequence). V dropped 4 bases and J dropped 7 bases, with 5 bases sitting between them. The CDR3 DNA follows: TGTGCCAGCAGCTCGGGGGAGCAGTACTTC. This gives the protein CASSSGEQYF. The full variable domain, completed using reference TRBV7-9 and TRBJ2-7, is DTGVSQNPRHKITKRGQNVTFRCDPISEHNRLYWYRQTLGQGPEFLTYFQNEAQLEKSRLLSDRFSAERPKGSFSTLEIQRTEQGDSAMYLCASSSGEQYFGPGTRLTVT.

The V gene is TRBV27, the J gene TRBJ1-2, with 10 bases matching TRBD1. After removal of 2 bases from V and 5 bases from J, the junction contained 2 bases not matched to a gene. The CDR3 consists of 14 residues. Looked up from germline, CDR1 is MNHEY and CDR2 is SMNVEV (reference sequence). The CDR3 sequence is CASSLGTGVYGYTF. The CDR3 DNA follows: TGTGCCAGCAGTTTAGGGACAGGGGTTTATGGCTACACCTTC.

The genes are TRBV5-1 and TRBJ2-4; the match to TRBD1 covers 8 bases. Germline trimming cut 4 bases from V and 4 bases from J; bases unmatched to any gene: 4. This CDR3 has 14 amino acids. Germline V lookup: CDR1 SGHRS, CDR2 YFSETQ. CDR3 protein: CASSTGQGKNIQYF. CDR3 nucleotide sequence: TGCGCCAGCAGCACCGGACAGGGAAAAAACATTCAGTACTTC.

V is TRBV9 and J is TRBJ2-5, with D uncertain. Germline V gene lookup returns CDR1 SGDLS and CDR2 YYNGEE. V lost 0 bases and J 0 bases, leaving 9 bases between the germline ends. The CDR3 sequence is 15 residues long. CDR3 nucleotides: TGTGCCAGCAGCGTAGGGGTCTTTTACCAAGAGACCCAGTACTTC. It translates to CASSVGVFYQETQYF.

The CDR3 DNA sequence: TGTGCCAGCAGCTCCGATCCTGTTAGCTCCTACGAGCAGTACTTC. Translating gives CASSSDPVSSYEQYF. This chain uses TRBV7-6 with TRBJ2-7; D remains unclear. V dropped 4 bases and J dropped 0 bases, with 13 bases sitting between them. This CDR3 has 15 residues. Germline loops: CDR1 SGHVS, CDR2 FNYEAQ.